This T cell receptor beta chain appears in the sequencing data of a study of CD8+ T cells in alopecia areata. Treatment given: oral pan-JAK inhibitor, 5-10 mg twice daily. It was cDNA, reverse transcribed from extracted RNA, that served as the sequencing template. Here immunoSEQ multiplex PCR was the method, and the copy in TCRdb shows in-frame clones only, minus some. Of about 180,000 clones in the sample, about 53% are singletons; the top ten hold 9.5% to 14%. This sequence originates from a human donor with alopecia areata. The sequences come from CD8+ T cells sorted from blood, collected at week 24, from a patient treated with tofacitinib.

The chain's CDR3 is CASSQDSGGVEYF. As DNA, the CDR3 is TGCGCCAGCAGCCAAGATAGTGGGGGGGTCGAGTACTTC. V is TRBV4-3 and J is TRBJ2-5; 7 bases align to TRBD2. The CDR3 has 13 amino acids. Germline V gene lookup returns CDR1 LGHNA and CDR2 YSLEER. After removal of 0 bases from V and 12 bases from J, the junction contained 7 bases not matched to a gene.